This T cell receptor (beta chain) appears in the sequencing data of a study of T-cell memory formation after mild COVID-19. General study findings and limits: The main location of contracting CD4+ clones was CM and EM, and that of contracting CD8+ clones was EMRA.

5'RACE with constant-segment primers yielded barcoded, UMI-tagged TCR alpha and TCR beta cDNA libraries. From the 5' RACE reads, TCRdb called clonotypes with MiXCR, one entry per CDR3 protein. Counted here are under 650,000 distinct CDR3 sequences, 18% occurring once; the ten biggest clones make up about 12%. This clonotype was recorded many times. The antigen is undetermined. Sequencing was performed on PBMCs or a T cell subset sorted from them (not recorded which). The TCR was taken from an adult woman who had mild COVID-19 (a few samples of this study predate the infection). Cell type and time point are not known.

The CDR3, as DNA: TGTGCCAGCAGCGTAGGGTCCGGGGAGCTGTTTTTT. This translates into CASSVGSGELFF. The chain combines TRBV9 with TRBJ2-2; D remains unclear. The V gene's germline CDR1 is SGDLS and CDR2 YYNGEE. The V and J ends lost 0 bases and 6 bases respectively, with 3 bases between them. The CDR3 loop spans 12 amino acids.